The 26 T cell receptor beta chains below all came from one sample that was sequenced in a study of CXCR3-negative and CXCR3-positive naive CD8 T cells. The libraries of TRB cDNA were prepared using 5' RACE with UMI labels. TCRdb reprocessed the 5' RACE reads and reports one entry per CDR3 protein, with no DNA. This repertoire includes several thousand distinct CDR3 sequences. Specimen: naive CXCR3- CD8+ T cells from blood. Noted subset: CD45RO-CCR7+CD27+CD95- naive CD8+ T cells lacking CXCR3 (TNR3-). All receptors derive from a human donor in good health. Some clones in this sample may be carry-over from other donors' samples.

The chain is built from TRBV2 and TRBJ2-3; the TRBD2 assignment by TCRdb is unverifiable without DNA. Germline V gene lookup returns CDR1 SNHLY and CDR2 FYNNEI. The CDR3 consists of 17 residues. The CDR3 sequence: CASKVSSGSVRRDTQYF.

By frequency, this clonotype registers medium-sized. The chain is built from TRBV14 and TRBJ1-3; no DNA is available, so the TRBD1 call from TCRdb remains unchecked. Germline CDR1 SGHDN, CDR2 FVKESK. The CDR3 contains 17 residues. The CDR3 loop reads CASSQFGQGAHGNTIYF.

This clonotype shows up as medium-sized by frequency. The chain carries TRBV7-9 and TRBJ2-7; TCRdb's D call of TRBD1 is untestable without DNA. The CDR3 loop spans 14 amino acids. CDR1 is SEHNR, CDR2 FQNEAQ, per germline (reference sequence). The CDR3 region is CASSLTGASYEQYF.

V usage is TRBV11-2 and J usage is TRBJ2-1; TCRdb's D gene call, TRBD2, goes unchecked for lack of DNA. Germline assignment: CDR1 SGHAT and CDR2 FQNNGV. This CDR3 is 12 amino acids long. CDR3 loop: CASQTSSGEQFF. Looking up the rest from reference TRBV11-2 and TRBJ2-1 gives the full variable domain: EAGVAQSPRYKIIEKRQSVAFWCNPISGHATLYWYQQILGQGPKLLIQFQNNGVVDDSQLPKDRFSAERLKGVDSTLKIQPAKLEDSAVYLCASQTSSGEQFFGPGTRLTVL.

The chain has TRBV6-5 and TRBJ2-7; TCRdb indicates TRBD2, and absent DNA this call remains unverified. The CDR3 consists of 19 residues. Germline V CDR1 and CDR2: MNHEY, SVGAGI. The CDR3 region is CASSDSTGTSGSWGGEQYF.

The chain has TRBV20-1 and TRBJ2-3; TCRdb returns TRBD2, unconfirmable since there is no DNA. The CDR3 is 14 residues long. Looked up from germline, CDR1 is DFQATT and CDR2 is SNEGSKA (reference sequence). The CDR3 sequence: CSASGREVTDTQYF.

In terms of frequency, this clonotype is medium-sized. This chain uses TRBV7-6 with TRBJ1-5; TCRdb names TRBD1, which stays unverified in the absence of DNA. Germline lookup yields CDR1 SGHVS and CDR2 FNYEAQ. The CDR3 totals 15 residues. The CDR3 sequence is CASSLWADSNQPQHF.

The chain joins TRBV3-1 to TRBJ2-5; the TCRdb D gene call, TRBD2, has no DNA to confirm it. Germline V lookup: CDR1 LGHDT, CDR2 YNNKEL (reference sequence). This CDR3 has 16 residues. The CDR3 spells CASSPATSGLSETQYF.

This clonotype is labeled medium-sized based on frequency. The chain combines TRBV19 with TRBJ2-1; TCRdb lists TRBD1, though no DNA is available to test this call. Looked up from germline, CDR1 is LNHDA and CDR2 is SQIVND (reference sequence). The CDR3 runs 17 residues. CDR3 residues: CASSIVGRGNSYNEQFF.

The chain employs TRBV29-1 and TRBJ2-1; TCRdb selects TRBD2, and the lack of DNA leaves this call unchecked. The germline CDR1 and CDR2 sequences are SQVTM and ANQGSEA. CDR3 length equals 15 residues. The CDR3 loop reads CSVARTSGVYKEEFF.

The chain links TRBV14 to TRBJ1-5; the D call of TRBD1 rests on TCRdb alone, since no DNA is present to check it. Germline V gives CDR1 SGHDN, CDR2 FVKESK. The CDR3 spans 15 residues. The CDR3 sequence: CASSSRQGESQPQHF.

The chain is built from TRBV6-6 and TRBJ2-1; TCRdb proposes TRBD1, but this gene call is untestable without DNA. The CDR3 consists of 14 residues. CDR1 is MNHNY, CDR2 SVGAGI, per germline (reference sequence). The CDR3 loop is CASSQPGQVHEQFF.

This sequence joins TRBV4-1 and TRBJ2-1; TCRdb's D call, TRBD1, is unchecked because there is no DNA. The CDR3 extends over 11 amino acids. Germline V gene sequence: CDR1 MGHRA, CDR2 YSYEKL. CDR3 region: CASSGGNEQFF.

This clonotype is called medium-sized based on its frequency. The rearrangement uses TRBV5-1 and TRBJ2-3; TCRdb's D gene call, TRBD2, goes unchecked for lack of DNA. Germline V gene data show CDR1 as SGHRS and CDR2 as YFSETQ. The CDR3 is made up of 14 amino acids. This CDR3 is CASSPTSGTDTQYF.

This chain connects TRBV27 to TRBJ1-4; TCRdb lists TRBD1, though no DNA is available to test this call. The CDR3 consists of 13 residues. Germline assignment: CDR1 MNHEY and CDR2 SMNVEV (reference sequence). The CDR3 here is CASAGTGLEKLFF.

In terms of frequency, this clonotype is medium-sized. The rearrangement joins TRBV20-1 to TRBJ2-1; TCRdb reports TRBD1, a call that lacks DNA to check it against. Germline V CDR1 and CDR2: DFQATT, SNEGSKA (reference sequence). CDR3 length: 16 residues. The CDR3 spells CSARDPQGASYNEQFF.

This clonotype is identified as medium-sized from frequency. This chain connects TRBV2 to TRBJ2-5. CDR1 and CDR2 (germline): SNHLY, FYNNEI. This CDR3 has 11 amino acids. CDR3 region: CASLISETQYF.

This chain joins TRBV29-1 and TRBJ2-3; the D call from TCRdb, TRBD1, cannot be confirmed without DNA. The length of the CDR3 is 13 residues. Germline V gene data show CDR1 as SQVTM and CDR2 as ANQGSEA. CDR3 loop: CSVEGLGADTQYF.

The CDR3 protein is CASSQTEYQETQYF. V is TRBV3-1 and J is TRBJ2-5. The germline V gene encodes CDR1 LGHDT and CDR2 YNNKEL (reference sequence). This CDR3 comprises 14 residues.

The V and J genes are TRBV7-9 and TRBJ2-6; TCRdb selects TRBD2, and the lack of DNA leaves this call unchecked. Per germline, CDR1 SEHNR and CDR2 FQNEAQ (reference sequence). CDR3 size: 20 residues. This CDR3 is CASVALLAETHRSGANVLTF.

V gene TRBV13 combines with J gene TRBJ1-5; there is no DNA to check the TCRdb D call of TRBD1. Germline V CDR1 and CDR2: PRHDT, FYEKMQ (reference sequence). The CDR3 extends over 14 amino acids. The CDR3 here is CACSSRQANQPQHF.

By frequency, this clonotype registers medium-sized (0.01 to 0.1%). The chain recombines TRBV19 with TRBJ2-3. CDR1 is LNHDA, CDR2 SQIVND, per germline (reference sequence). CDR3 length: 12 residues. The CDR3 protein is CASSMSTDTQYF.

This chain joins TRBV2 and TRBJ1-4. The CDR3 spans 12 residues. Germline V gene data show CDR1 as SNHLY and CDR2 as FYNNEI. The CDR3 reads CASSRTAWELFF. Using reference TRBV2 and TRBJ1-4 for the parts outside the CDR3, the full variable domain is EPEVTQTPSHQVTQMGQEVILRCVPISNHLYFYWYRQILGQKVEFLVSFYNNEISEKSEIFDDQFSVERPDGSNFTLKIRSTKLEDSAMYFCASSRTAWELFFGSGTQLSVL.

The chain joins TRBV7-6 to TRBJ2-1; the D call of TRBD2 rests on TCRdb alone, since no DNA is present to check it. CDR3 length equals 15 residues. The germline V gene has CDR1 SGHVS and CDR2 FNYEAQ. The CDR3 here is CASSFTGGPANEQFF. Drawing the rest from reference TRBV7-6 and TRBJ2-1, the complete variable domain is GAGVSQSPRYKVTKRGQDVALRCDPISGHVSLYWYRQALGQGPEFLTYFNYEAQQDKSGLPNDRFSAERPEGSISTLTIQRTEQRDSAMYRCASSFTGGPANEQFFGPGTRLTVL.

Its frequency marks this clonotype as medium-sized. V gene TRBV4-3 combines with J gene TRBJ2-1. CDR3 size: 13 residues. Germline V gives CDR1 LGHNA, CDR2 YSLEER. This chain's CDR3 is CASSQDNYNEQFF.

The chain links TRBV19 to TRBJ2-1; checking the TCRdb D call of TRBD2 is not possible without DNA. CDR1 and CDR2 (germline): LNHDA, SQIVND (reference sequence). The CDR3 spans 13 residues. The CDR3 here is CAIGTSGFDEQFF.